This TCR beta chain was obtained from a study of CD8 T cells in ankylosing spondylitis. Notes on the study in general: Made up of fewer than ten highly homologous variants, a TCR beta motif appeared characteristic of ankylosing spondylitis blood. Significant enrichment of disease-linked clones was reported in matched ankylosing spondylitis synovial fluid.

This clonotype turned up a few times. The antigen is undetermined. Trimming left V 5 bases short and J 7 bases short, with 14 bases between. Per germline, CDR1 SEHNR and CDR2 FQNEAQ (reference sequence). There are 14 residues in the CDR3. Construction of TCR beta libraries was performed using quantitative 5'-RACE with molecular barcodes. MiXCR, run by TCRdb on the 5' RACE reads, gives a single entry per CDR3 protein. The sample holds about 540,000 distinct CDR3 sequences, roughly 13% seen once. V gene TRBV7-9 combines with J gene TRBJ1-4; D is perhaps TRBD1 (6 bases). Sequencing was carried out using blood, either unsorted or a sorted T cell fraction (not recorded which). This sequence was found in a male donor with ankylosing spondylitis. The CDR3 region is CASSPQGIGEKLFF. The CDR3 nucleotides are TGTGCCAGCAGCCCACAGGGAATTGGTGAAAAACTGTTTTTT. Combining the CDR3 with reference TRBV7-9 and TRBJ1-4 gives the whole variable domain DTGVSQNPRHKITKRGQNVTFRCDPISEHNRLYWYRQTLGQGPEFLTYFQNEAQLEKSRLLSDRFSAERPKGSFSTLEIQRTEQGDSAMYLCASSPQGIGEKLFFGSGTQLSVL.